The clone carrying this T cell receptor beta chain was detected only a few times. What it binds is unknown. Time point given: persistent/refractory GD, antithyroid drugs over 5 years with positive TRAb. TCR sequences were obtained from RNA taken from PBMCs. Through Arm-PCR of CDR3 regions and iRepertoire HTBI primers, TCR beta libraries were built. TCRdb re-called the multiplex PCR reads with MiXCR, one entry per CDR3 protein. The sample has roughly 700,000 distinct CDR3 sequences, 25% to 35% seen once. The data originate from a study of regulatory T cells in long-lasting Graves disease. Germline V lookup: CDR1 MDHEN, CDR2 SYDVKM. With 3 bases clipped from V and 0 bases from J, the junction kept 2 bases outside the gene matches. The CDR3 covers 15 residues. General observations from the study: Persistent patients shared some 2,500 public clonotypes among themselves. Newly diagnosed patients shared fewer, at more than 850. Persistent Graves' patients showed reduced TCR diversity versus newly diagnosed patients.

This rearrangement joins TRBV28 to TRBJ1-5; 7 nucleotides match TRBD1. This material consisted of peripheral blood mononuclear cells (PBMCs), taken when the disease was refractory, from a patient treated with antithyroid drugs. The source is a female donor with Graves disease. CDR3 in amino acids: CASSFNRGSNQPQHF. The CDR3 nucleotides read TGTGCCAGCAGTTTCAACAGGGGTAGCAATCAGCCCCAGCATTTT.